Below, 15 T cell receptor beta chains from the same sample are listed, as sequenced in a study of blood T cell repertoires in COVID-19. Some clones are missing from TCRdb's copy, which holds only in-frame ones; the method was immunoSEQ multiplex PCR. The profile shows about 150,000 clones, 84% of them singletons. Sequenced material: PBMCs or T cells enriched from blood (not recorded which). The receptor source for this set is a woman between 50 and 59 years old who had been exposed to COVID-19.

V gene TRBV3-1 (or the pseudogene TRBV3-2) combines with J gene TRBJ1-5; tentative D call: TRBD1 (6 bases). With 0 bases removed from V and 6 bases from J, the gap between germline ends came to 12 bases. CDR3 size: 15 residues. Per the germline V gene, CDR1 is LGHDT and CDR2 is YNNKEL (reference sequence). Here the CDR3 DNA reads TGTGCCAGCAGCCAAGACAGGGGAGGGGGTCAGCCCCAGCATTTT. Its protein is CASSQDRGGGQPQHF.

The genes are TRBV10-1 and TRBJ2-3, with D tentatively TRBD2 (5 bases). From germline, CDR1 is WNHNN and CDR2 SYGVQD (reference sequence). Trimming removed 4 bases at V and 3 bases at J, with 8 bases between. The CDR3 spans 13 residues. Here the CDR3 DNA reads TGCGCCAGCAGTGGGGAGTGGACAGATACGCAGTATTTT. Encoded protein: CASSGEWTDTQYF.

This chain links TRBV4-2 with TRBJ1-3; D is uncertain. Germline CDR1 and CDR2: LGHNA and YNFKEQ. The CDR3 contains 13 residues. V shed 4 bases and J shed 6 bases, with 10 bases lying between them. As DNA, the CDR3 is TGTGCCAGCAGCCTTAGAGGTGAAAACACCATATATTTT. Protein product: CASSLRGENTIYF.

DNA of the CDR3: TGTGCCAGCTCACCCCTCCCCCGGGCGACAGGGGCGGCCTACGAGCAGTACTTC. Residues: CASSPLPRATGAAYEQYF. This chain connects TRBV18 to TRBJ2-7; 8 bases map to TRBD1. The V and J ends lost 3 bases and 2 bases, in that order; junction bases with no gene match: 15. In germline, CDR1 is KGHSH, CDR2 LQKENI. CDR3 length: 18 amino acids. Based on the CDR3 plus reference TRBV18 and TRBJ2-7, the full variable domain is NAGVMQNPRHLVRRRGQEARLRCSPMKGHSHVYWYRQLPEEGLKFMVYLQKENIIDESGMPKERFSAEFPKEGPSILRIQQVVRGDSAAYFCASSPLPRATGAAYEQYFGPGTRLTVT.

Regarding this clone: This may come from a read error, since a much larger clone is one base off. This rearrangement joins TRBV5-1 to TRBJ2-3, with 11 positions matching TRBD2. The CDR3 is 20 residues long. J was trimmed by 0 bases and V by 3 bases; bases with no gene match: 15. The germline gives CDR1 SGHRS, CDR2 YFSETQ. CDR3 bases: TGCGCCAGCAGCTCGGGGGCTAGGCTAGCGGGGGGTACTAGCACAGATACGCAGTATTTT. Amino acids: CASSSGARLAGGTSTDTQYF.

The chain is built from TRBV29-1 and TRBJ2-7, with 7 bases lining up with TRBD1. The CDR3 covers 14 residues. The ends lost 1 base at V and 1 base at J; junction bases unmatched: 4. Germline loops: CDR1 SQVTM, CDR2 ANQGSEA. The CDR3 DNA is TGCAGCGTTGAAGCCCGGGGACAGTCCTACGAGCAGTACTTC. As protein: CSVEARGQSYEQYF.

This clone turned up a few times. This sequence joins TRBV9 and TRBJ1-1, with D unresolved. With 1 base removed from V and 1 base from J, the gap between germline ends came to 5 bases. The V gene's germline CDR1 is SGDLS and CDR2 YYNGEE. CDR3 length: 13 amino acids. CDR3 nucleotides: TGTGCCAGCAGCGTAACAGCGAACACTGAAGCTTTCTTT. The encoded protein is CASSVTANTEAFF.

The chain combines TRBV19 with TRBJ2-5; TRBD2 is a possible D gene (5 bases). V dropped 5 bases and J dropped 5 bases, with 21 bases sitting between them. CDR1 is LNHDA and CDR2 is SQIVND in the germline V gene (reference sequence). The length of the CDR3 is 16 residues. CDR3 in amino acids: CASSSFHQSEGETQYF. As DNA, the CDR3 is TGTGCCAGTAGTTCGTTTCACCAGTCAGAGGGCGAGACCCAGTACTTC.

V and J are TRBV6-2 or TRBV6-3 and TRBJ1-2; 10 bases are shared with TRBD1. The V segment lost 6 bases and the J segment 8 bases; nucleotides outside the gene matches: 6. This CDR3 has 13 amino acids. Germline V gene lookup returns CDR1 MNHEY and CDR2 SVGEGT. CDR3 DNA sequence: TGTGCCAGCAGCCTCCGGGACAGGGGAGGCTACACCTTC. Translation: CASSLRDRGGYTF.

The chain combines TRBV10-2 with TRBJ1-2, with TRBD1 matching 7 bases. V lost 4 bases to trimming and J lost 4 bases; unmatched junction nucleotides: 9. CDR1 and CDR2 from the germline V gene are WSHSY and SAAADI. The CDR3 is 15 residues long. The CDR3 nucleotides read TGCGCCAGCAGTGGCACTCACAGGGGAAGCTATGGCTACACCTTC. Protein sequence: CASSGTHRGSYGYTF.

This chain uses TRBV29-1 with TRBJ2-1; 7 bases are a match to TRBD1. V trimming: 3 bases; J trimming: 14 bases; junction bases outside the gene matches: 7. Germline assignment: CDR1 SQVTM and CDR2 ANQGSEA. The CDR3 length is 11 residues. The CDR3 DNA reads as TGCAGCGTTGACAAAAATGACAGGGAGTTCTTC. It codes for CSVDKNDREFF.

The genes are TRBV7-9 and TRBJ2-6; unclear D gene. This CDR3 is built from 17 residues. CDR1 is SEHNR and CDR2 is FQNEAQ in the germline V gene (reference sequence). V shed 0 bases and J shed 1 base, with 10 bases lying between them. The CDR3 protein is CASSLAFYDSGANVLTF. In DNA, the CDR3 is TGTGCCAGCAGCTTAGCATTCTACGATTCTGGGGCCAACGTCCTGACTTTC.

The V call is TRBV11-3, the J call TRBJ2-3, with D perhaps TRBD1 (6 bases). Germline assignment: CDR1 SGHNT and CDR2 YENEEA. The germline V and J ends were trimmed by 4 bases and 6 bases, with 14 bases remaining between them. This CDR3 is 14 amino acids long. This CDR3 is CASSSQGWADTQYF. The CDR3 DNA follows: TGTGCCAGCAGCTCCCAGGGGTGGGCCGATACGCAGTATTTT.

This chain links TRBV6-2 or TRBV6-3 with TRBJ2-1; 7 positions match TRBD2. J lost 15 bases, V lost 2 bases, and 7 bases had no gene match. The CDR3 runs to 12 residues. The germline gives CDR1 MNHEY, CDR2 SVGEGT. The CDR3, as DNA: TGTGCCAGCAGTTACAGGCGGGAGTCTTGGTTCTTC. Translation gives CASSYRRESWFF.

The chain couples TRBV6-5 to TRBJ1-2, with D maybe TRBD1 (5 bases). CDR1 is MNHEY and CDR2 is SVGAGI in the germline V gene. V was pared by 4 bases and J by 4 bases, with 13 bases between. This CDR3 comprises 14 residues. For the CDR3, the DNA is TGTGCCAGCAGTTCTGGGGACTTTTTCTATGGCTACACCTTC. Its protein product is CASSSGDFFYGYTF.